This T cell receptor beta chain was documented in a study of blood T cell repertoires in COVID-19. Per the original data handling: Nucleated cell counts were estimated from reference gene primer amplification. Clones were read by immunoSEQ multiplex PCR, and TCRdb kept only the in-frame ones, dropping some. The V and J calls and clone size are taken from that table; D and trimming were inferred from the DNA. The sample records more than 95,000 clones, almost 90% being singletons. With 2 bases clipped from V and 5 bases from J, the junction kept 7 bases outside the gene matches. Germline CDR1 KGHSH, CDR2 LQKENI. The CDR3 consists of 15 residues.

This clonotype originated in a human donor in a cohort sampled during active COVID-19. V is TRBV18 and J is TRBJ1-1, with 8 bases lining up with TRBD1. Sequenced input: peripheral blood. CDR3 coding DNA: TGTGCCAGCTCACCATTTGGTACAGGGGGAACTGAAGCTTTCTTT. It yields the protein CASSPFGTGGTEAFF. The whole variable domain, filled in from reference TRBV18 and TRBJ1-1, reads NAGVMQNPRHLVRRRGQEARLRCSPMKGHSHVYWYRQLPEEGLKFMVYLQKENIIDESGMPKERFSAEFPKEGPSILRIQQVVRGDSAAYFCASSPFGTGGTEAFFGQGTRLTVV.